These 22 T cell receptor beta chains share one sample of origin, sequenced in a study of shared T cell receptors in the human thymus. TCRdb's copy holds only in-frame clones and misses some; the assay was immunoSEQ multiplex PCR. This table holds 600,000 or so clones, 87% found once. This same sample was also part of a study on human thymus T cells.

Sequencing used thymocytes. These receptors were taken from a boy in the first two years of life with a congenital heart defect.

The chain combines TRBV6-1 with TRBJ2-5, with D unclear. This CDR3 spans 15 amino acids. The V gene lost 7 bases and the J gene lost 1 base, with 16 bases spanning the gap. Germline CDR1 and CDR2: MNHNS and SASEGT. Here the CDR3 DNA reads TGTGCCAGCATCTCCACAGTCCGCCCCCAAGAGACCCAGTACTTC. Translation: CASISTVRPQETQYF.

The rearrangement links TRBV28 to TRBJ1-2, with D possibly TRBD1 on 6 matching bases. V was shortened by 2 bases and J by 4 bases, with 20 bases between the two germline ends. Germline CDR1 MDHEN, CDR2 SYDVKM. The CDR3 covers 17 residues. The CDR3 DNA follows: TGTGCCAGCAGTTTAGAGTATGGGAAGGGGGTAGGCTATGGCTACACCTTC. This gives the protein CASSLEYGKGVGYGYTF.

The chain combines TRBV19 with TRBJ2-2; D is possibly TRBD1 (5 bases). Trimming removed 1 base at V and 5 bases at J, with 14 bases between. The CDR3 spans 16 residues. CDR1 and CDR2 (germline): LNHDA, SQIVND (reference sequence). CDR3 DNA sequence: TGTGCCAGTAGTATAGCGGTCCAGGGAAGGACCGGGGAGCTGTTTTTT. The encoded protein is CASSIAVQGRTGELFF. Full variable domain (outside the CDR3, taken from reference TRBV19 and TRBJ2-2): DGGITQSPKYLFRKEGQNVTLSCEQNLNHDAMYWYRQDPGQGLRLIYYSQIVNDFQKGDIAEGYSVSREKKESFPLTVTSAQKNPTAFYLCASSIAVQGRTGELFFGEGSRLTVL.

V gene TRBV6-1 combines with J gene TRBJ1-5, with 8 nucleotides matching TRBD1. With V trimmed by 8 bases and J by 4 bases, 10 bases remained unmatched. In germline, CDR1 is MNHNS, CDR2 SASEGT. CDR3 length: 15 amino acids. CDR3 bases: TGTGCCAGCTCCTTTGGACAGGGTGGAAATCAGCCCCAGCATTTT. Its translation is CASSFGQGGNQPQHF.

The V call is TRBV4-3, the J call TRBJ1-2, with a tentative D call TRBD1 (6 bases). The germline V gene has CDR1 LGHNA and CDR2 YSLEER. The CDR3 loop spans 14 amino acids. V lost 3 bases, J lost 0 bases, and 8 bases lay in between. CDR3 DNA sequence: TGCGCCAGCAGCCACAGGGGAACTAACTATGGCTACACCTTC. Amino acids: CASSHRGTNYGYTF.

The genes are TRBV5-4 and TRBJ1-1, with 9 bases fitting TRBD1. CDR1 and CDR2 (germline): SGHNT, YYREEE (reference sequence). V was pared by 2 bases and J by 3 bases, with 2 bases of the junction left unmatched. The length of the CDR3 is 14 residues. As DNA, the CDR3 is TGTGCCAGCAGCTTCGACAGGGGGGACACTGAAGCTTTCTTT. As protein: CASSFDRGDTEAFF.

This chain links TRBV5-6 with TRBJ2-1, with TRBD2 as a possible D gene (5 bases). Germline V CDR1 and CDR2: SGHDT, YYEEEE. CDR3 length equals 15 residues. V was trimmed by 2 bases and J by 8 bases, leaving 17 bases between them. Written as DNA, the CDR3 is TGTGCCAGCAGCTTTGAGGGAACAAGTATCGATGAGCAGTTCTTC. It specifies CASSFEGTSIDEQFF.

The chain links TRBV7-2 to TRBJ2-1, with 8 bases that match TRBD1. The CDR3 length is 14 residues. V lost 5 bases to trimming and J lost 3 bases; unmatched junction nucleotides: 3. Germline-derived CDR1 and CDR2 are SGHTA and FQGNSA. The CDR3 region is CASSQGQGYNEQFF. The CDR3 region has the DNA TGTGCCAGCAGCCAAGGACAGGGCTACAATGAGCAGTTCTTC.

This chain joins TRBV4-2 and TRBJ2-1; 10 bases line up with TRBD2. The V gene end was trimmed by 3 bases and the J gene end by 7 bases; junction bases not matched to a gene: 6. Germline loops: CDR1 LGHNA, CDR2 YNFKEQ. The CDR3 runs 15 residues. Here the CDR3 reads CASSHNSGGANEQFF. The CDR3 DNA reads TGTGCCAGCAGCCACAACAGCGGGGGGGCAAATGAGCAGTTCTTC.

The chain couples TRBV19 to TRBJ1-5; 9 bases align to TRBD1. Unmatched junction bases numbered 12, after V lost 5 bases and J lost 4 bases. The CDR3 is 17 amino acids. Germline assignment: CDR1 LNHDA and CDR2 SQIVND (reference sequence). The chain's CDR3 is CASSPDTGGSSNQPQHF. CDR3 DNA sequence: TGTGCCAGTAGTCCGGACACAGGGGGCTCGTCTAATCAGCCCCAGCATTTT.

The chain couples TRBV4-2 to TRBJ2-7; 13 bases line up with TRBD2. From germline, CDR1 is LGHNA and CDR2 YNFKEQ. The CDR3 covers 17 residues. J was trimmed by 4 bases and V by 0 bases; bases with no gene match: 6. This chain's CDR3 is CASSQDWKTSGGYEQYF. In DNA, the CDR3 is TGTGCCAGCAGCCAAGATTGGAAGACTAGCGGGGGGTACGAGCAGTACTTC.

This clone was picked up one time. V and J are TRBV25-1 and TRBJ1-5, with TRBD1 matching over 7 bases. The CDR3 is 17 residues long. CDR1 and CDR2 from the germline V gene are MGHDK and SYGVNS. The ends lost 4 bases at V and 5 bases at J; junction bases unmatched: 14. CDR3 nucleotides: TGTGCCAGCAGTGCCCGATCCCGACAGGGAGCGGATCAGCCCCAGCATTTT. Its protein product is CASSARSRQGADQPQHF.

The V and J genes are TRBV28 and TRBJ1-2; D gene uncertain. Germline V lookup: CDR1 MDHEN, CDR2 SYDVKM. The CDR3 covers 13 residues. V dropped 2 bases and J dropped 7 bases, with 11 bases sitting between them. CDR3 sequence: CASSLEGIGGYTF. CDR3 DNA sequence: TGTGCCAGCAGTTTAGAGGGAATTGGTGGCTACACCTTC.

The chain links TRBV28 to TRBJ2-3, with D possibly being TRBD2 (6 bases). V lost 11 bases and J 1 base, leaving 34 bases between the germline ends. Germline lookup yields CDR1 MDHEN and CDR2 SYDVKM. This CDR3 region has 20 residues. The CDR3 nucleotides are TGTGCCGGCGGGCTTCCCGGCAGCGGACGGGAGATCTTGGGCACAGATACGCAGTATTTT. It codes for CAGGLPGSGREILGTDTQYF. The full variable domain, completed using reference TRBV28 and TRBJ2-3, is DVKVTQSSRYLVKRTGEKVFLECVQDMDHENMFWYRQDPGLGLRLIYFSYDVKMKEKGDIPEGYSVSREKKERFSLILESASTNQTSMYLCAGGLPGSGREILGTDTQYFGPGTRLTVL.

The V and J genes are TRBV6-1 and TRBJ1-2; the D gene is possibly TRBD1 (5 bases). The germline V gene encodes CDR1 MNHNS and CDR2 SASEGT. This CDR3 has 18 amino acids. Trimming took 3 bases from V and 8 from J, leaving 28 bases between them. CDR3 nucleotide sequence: TGTGCCAGCAGTGAGATGGGGGGGGAAAGGTTCTCATTGCAGGGCTACACCTTC. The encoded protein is CASSEMGGERFSLQGYTF.

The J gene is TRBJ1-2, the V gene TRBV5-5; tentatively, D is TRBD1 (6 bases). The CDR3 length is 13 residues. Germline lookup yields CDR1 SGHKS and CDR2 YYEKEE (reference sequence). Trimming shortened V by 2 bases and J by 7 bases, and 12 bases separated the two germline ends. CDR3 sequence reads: CASSLGGGAGYTF. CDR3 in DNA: TGTGCCAGCAGCTTAGGAGGGGGGGCTGGCTACACCTTC. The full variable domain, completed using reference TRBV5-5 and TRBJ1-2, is DAGVTQSPTHLIKTRGQQVTLRCSPISGHKSVSWYQQVLGQGPQFIFQYYEKEERGRGNFPDRFSARQFPNYSSELNVNALLLGDSALYLCASSLGGGAGYTFGSGTRLTVV.

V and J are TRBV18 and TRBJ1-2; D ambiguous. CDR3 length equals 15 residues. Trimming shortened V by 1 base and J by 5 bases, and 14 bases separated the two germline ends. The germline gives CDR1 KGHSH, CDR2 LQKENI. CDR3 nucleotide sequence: TGTGCCAGCTCACCACTTTCTGGGCCAGATTATGGCTACACCTTC. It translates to CASSPLSGPDYGYTF.

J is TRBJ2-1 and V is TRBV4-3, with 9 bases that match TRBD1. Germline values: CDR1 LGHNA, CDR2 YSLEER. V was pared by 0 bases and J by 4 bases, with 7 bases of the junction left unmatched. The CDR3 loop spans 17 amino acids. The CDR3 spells CASSQDLSDRGYNEQFF. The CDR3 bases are TGCGCCAGCAGCCAAGATTTATCCGACAGGGGGTACAATGAGCAGTTCTTC.

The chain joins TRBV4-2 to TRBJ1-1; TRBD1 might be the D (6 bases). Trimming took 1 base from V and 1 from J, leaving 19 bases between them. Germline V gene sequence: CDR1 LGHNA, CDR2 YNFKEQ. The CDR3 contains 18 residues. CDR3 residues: CASSQGGPNREGNTEAFF. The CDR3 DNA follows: TGTGCCAGCAGCCAAGGTGGCCCCAACAGGGAGGGGAACACTGAAGCTTTCTTT.

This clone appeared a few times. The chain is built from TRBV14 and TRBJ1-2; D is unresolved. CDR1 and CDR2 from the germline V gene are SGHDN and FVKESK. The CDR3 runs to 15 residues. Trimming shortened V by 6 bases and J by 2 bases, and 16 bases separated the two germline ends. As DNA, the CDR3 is TGTGCCAGCAGTTGCGGGGATGGGCCCAACTATGGCTACACCTTC. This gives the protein CASSCGDGPNYGYTF.

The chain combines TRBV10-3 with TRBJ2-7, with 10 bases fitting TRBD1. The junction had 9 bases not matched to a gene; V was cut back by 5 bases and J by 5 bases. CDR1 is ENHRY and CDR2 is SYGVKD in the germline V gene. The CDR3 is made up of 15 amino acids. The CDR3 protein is CAISHGTGEGHEQYF. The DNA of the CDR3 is TGTGCCATCAGTCACGGGACAGGGGAGGGTCACGAGCAGTACTTC.

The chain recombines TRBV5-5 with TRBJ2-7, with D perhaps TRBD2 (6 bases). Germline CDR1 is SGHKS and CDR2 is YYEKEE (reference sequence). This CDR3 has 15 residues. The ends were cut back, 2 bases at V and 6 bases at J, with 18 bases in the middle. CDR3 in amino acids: CASSFSSGGVGEQYF. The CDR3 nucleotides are TGTGCCAGCAGCTTTTCGTCTGGAGGGGTGGGCGAGCAGTACTTC.